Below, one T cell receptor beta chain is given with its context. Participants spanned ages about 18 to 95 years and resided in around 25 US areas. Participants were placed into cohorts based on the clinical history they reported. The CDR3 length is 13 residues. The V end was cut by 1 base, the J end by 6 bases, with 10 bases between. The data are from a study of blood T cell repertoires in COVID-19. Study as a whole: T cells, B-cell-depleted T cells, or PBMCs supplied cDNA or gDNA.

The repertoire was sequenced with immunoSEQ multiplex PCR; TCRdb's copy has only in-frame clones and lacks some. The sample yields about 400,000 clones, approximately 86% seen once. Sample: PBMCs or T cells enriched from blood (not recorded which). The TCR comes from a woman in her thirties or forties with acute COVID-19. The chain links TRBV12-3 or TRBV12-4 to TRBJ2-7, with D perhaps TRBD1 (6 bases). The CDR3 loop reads CASSLGVGGEQYF. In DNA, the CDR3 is TGTGCCAGCAGTTTAGGGGTAGGGGGCGAGCAGTACTTC.